These T cell receptor beta chains were read from a single sample in a study of T cells in Graves' hyperthyroidism and ophthalmopathy. TCRdb re-derived calls from the multiplex PCR reads in MiXCR, one entry per CDR3 protein. The table shows roughly 570,000 distinct CDR3 sequences, with 40% to 55% occurring only once. The sequenced sample was peripheral blood or thyroid tissue (not recorded which). Receptors originate from a woman younger than 30 with Graves' hyperthyroidism. Each CDR3 is given with its conserved first and last residue. Each record gives: D gene, clone size, V gene, J gene, CDR3 DNA, CDR3 protein. D genes are given only for firm matches. Size values are once, few and many counts, or a class for expanded clones, and some rows have none.

>-|few|TRBV25-1|TRBJ2-1
TGTGCCAGCAGTGACCGGGACACCTCCTACAATGAGCAGTTCTTC
CASSDRDTSYNEQFF
>TRBD1|once|TRBV2|TRBJ1-3
TGTGCCAGCAGCCCGGACAGGATCTCTGGAAACACCATATATTTT
CASSPDRISGNTIYF
>TRBD1|once|TRBV6-6|TRBJ1-2
TGTGCCAGCAGTTCCTTTCCGACAGGGGGAGGCTACACCTTC
CASSSFPTGGGYTF
>TRBD2|few|TRBV2|TRBJ2-1
TGTGCCAGCAGAGCAGCGGGATACAATGAGCAGTTCTTC
CASRAAGYNEQFF
>-|many|TRBV2|TRBJ2-7
TGTGCCAGCATGGCCAGGAACGAGCAGTACTTC
CASMARNEQYF
>-|-|TRBV7-2|TRBJ1-4
TGTGCCAGCAGCTTATCAAGAGACGGGGACCCCCTCTTTTTT
CASSLSRDGDPLFF
>-|-|TRBV7-9|TRBJ1-5
TGTGCCAGCAGTAACTGGGGACGTTGGCCCCAGCATTTT
CASSNWGRWPQHF
>TRBD1|-|TRBV27|TRBJ1-5
TGTGCCAGCAGTTCGACAGGGGGCAGTCAGCCCCAGCATTTT
CASSSTGGSQPQHF
>TRBD1|many|TRBV27|TRBJ2-7
TGTGCCAGCAGTCCGTTACAGGGGGACGAGCAGTACTTC
CASSPLQGDEQYF
>TRBD1|-|TRBV5-1|TRBJ1-4
TGTGCCAGCAGCTTCGGGACAGGGGCTAATGAAAAACTGTTTTTT
CASSFGTGANEKLFF
>TRBD1|many|TRBV20-1|TRBJ2-7
TGCAGTGCTAGACCACCCGGGACAGGGTTTGGGGAGCAGTACTTC
CSARPPGTGFGEQYF
>-|-|TRBV20-1|TRBJ1-2
TGCAGTGCTAGAGATCTTTGGGCAGGGGACGATGGCTACACCTTC
CSARDLWAGDDGYTF
>-|few|TRBV29-1|TRBJ2-2
TGCAGCGTTGGGGAGCTGTTTTTT
CSVGELFF
>TRBD1|many|TRBV12-3/TRBV12-4|TRBJ2-5
TGTGCCAGCAGTGCCCGGGACAGGGGGACCCAGTACTTC
CASSARDRGTQYF
>TRBD1|-|TRBV12-3/TRBV12-4|TRBJ1-5
TGTGCCAGCAGTTACTCCCCCGGGACAGGGGGAAGACAGCCCCAGCATTTT
CASSYSPGTGGRQPQHF
>-|-|TRBV7-9|TRBJ1-1
TGTGCCAGCAGCGGTACTGAGGGCTTACCTGAAGCTTTCTTT
CASSGTEGLPEAFF
>TRBD1|-|TRBV7-3|TRBJ1-1
TGTGCCAGCAGCTTAACAGGGACAGGGCGGCCTTTCTTT
CASSLTGTGRPFF
>TRBD1|-|TRBV24-1|TRBJ1-2
TGTGCCACCAGTGACAGGGACAGGAACGGCTACACCTTC
CATSDRDRNGYTF
>-|many|TRBV10-3|TRBJ1-6
TGTGCCATCCGGGCGAGAGGTTCACCCCTCCACTTT
CAIRARGSPLHF
>TRBD2|few|TRBV4-1|TRBJ2-2
TGCGCCAGCAGCCAAGCAGGGCTAGCGGGAGGTGGCGGGGAGCTGTTTTTT
CASSQAGLAGGGGELFF
>-|-|TRBV15|TRBJ2-5
TGTGCCACCAGTCTCTTCTTCCAAGAGACCCAGTACTTC
CATSLFFQETQYF
>-|-|TRBV7-9|TRBJ2-6
TGTGCCAGCAGTTACTTGGGCAGGCCTGGGGCCAACGTCCTGACTTTC
CASSYLGRPGANVLTF
>-|-|TRBV5-1|TRBJ1-2
TGCGCCAGCAGCTTGCACGAATATGGCTACACCTTC
CASSLHEYGYTF
>-|many|TRBV6-5|TRBJ2-7
TGTGCCAGCAGTTATCGGACAGATAGCAGCTACGAGCAGTACTTC
CASSYRTDSSYEQYF
>-|-|TRBV5-6|TRBJ1-2
TGTGCCAGCAGCTTTATAGCGTATTATACCTCCTATGGCTACACCTTC
CASSFIAYYTSYGYTF
>TRBD1|few|TRBV6-6|TRBJ1-6
TGTGCCAGCAGTTGGACAGGGGGCCTCGATTCACCCCTCCACTTT
CASSWTGGLDSPLHF
>TRBD1|many|TRBV2|TRBJ2-7
TGTGCCAGCAGGTATGGGACAGGGGACGAGCAGTACTTC
CASRYGTGDEQYF
>-|once|TRBV7-2|TRBJ1-5
TGTGCCAGCAGCTTAGGGGCGGCTCAGCCCCAGCATTTT
CASSLGAAQPQHF
>TRBD2|once|TRBV20-1|TRBJ2-7
TGCAGTGCTAGAGAACTTAGCGGGAGTGTCGAGGTGCAGTACTTC
CSARELSGSVEVQYF
>-|many|TRBV2|TRBJ2-5
TGTGCCAGCAGCGCGGCTCAGCTCCAAGAGACCCAGTACTTC
CASSAAQLQETQYF
>TRBD1|-|TRBV10-2|TRBJ2-5
TGCGCCAGCAGTGGGGGCAGGGGGCAACAGACCCAGTACTTC
CASSGGRGQQTQYF
>-|-|TRBV29-1|TRBJ1-3
TGCAGCGTTCCCGGGGTAGGAAACACCATATATTTT
CSVPGVGNTIYF
>-|-|TRBV20-1|TRBJ2-7
TGCAGTGCTAGGGGCGCCTGGGACGGCGAGCAGTACTTC
CSARGAWDGEQYF
>TRBD2|few|TRBV15|TRBJ2-1
TGTGCCACCAGCAGCGGGACTAAGGGGAATGAGCAGTTCTTC
CATSSGTKGNEQFF
>-|once|TRBV20-1|TRBJ2-7
TGCAGTGCTAGAGGGAAACCTAACTACGAGCAGTACTTC
CSARGKPNYEQYF
>TRBD1|-|TRBV12-3/TRBV12-4|TRBJ2-1
TGTGCCAGCAGTTTAGGACAGGGTAGGGATGAGCAGTTCTTC
CASSLGQGRDEQFF
>-|-|TRBV7-8|TRBJ1-5
TGTGCCAGCAGCACCGGGGGGGGCAATCAGCCCCAGCATTTT
CASSTGGGNQPQHF
>TRBD1|-|TRBV9|TRBJ2-3
TGTGCCAGCAGCGTACCGGGACAGGGGATCACAGATACGCAGTATTTT
CASSVPGQGITDTQYF
>TRBD2|-|TRBV11-2|TRBJ2-5
TGTGCCAGCAGCTTAGTTCCTAGCGGGAGGGAGGAGACCCAGTACTTC
CASSLVPSGREETQYF
>TRBD2|-|TRBV7-2|TRBJ2-3
TGTGCCAGCAGCACGTACCTAGCGGGAGGGCCAGATACGCAGTATTTT
CASSTYLAGGPDTQYF
>-|-|TRBV20-1|TRBJ1-2
TGCAGTGCTAGTGGGGGGGCGGACACCTTC
CSASGGADTF